This TCR beta chain was recovered during a study of PD-1 blockade in classical Hodgkin lymphoma. Study-wide results and limits: In CD4+ cells, TCR diversity went up significantly by C4D1, but in CD8+ cells it did not.

This clone was seen only once. As yet, its antigen is unknown. The table came from immunoSEQ multiplex PCR; TCRdb's copy has only in-frame clones and leaves some out. The repertoire includes roughly 97,000 clones, over 70% of them detected once, and 9% to 15% sits in the top ten. Brentuximab vedotin exposure varied among the patients, all of whom had relapsed after autologous stem cell transplantation. With 3 bases clipped from V and 1 base from J, the junction kept 3 bases outside the gene matches. CDR1 is SEHNR and CDR2 is FQNEAQ in the germline V gene (reference sequence). The CDR3 runs to 15 residues.

This clonotype originated in a human donor with classical Hodgkin lymphoma. The J gene is TRBJ2-1, the V gene TRBV7-9; 7 bases are shared with TRBD2. Sequences were derived from peripheral blood mononuclear cells (PBMCs), sampled at baseline. CDR3 protein: CASSLRELSYNEQFF. CDR3 DNA: TGTGCCAGCAGCTTGCGGGAGTTATCCTACAATGAGCAGTTCTTC.